This T cell receptor beta chain was recorded in a study of cytomegalovirus exposure and HLA in healthy donors. Study-level findings and limits: Excluded were some V segments that proved indistinguishable, including TRBV6-2 and TRBV6-3. Rarity held for most TCR sequences, but there were some public TCRs that occurred in many donors. Earlier analysis looked at TCR beta V segments, and most were productive about 90% or about 30% of the time.

This CDR3 is built from 12 residues. Germline V gives CDR1 SQVTM, CDR2 ANQGSEA. The V end lost 8 bases, the J end lost 1 base, and 11 bases lay between the germline ends. With 60 Vbeta and 13 Jbeta primers, the PCR was carried out. Profiling relied on immunoSEQ multiplex PCR, and the TCRdb table lists in-frame clones only, not all of them. This sample's table reports approximately 150,000 clones. Turning to this clone: The antigen remains undetermined.

V is TRBV29-1 and J is TRBJ2-5; TRBD2 is a possible D gene (7 bases). The sequenced sample consisted of PBMCs. The sequence was collected from a male donor in good health and CMV-seronegative. As DNA, the CDR3 is TGCAGCTTCCGGGGGGCCCAAGAGACCCAGTACTTC. Amino acid sequence: CSFRGAQETQYF.